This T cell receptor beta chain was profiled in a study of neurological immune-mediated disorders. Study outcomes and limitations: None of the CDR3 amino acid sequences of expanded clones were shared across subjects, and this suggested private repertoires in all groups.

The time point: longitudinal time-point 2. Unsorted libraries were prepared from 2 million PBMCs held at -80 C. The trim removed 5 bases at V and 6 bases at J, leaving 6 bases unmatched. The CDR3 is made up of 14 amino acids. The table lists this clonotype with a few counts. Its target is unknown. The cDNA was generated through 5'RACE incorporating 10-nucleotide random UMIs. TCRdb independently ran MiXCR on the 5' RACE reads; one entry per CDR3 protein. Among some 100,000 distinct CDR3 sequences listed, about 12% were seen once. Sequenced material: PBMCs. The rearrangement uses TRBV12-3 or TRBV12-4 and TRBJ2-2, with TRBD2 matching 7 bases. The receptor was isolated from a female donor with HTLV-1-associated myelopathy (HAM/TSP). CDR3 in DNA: TGTGCCAGCAGTCCGGGACTATGGGCCGGGGAGCTGTTTTTT. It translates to CASSPGLWAGELFF.